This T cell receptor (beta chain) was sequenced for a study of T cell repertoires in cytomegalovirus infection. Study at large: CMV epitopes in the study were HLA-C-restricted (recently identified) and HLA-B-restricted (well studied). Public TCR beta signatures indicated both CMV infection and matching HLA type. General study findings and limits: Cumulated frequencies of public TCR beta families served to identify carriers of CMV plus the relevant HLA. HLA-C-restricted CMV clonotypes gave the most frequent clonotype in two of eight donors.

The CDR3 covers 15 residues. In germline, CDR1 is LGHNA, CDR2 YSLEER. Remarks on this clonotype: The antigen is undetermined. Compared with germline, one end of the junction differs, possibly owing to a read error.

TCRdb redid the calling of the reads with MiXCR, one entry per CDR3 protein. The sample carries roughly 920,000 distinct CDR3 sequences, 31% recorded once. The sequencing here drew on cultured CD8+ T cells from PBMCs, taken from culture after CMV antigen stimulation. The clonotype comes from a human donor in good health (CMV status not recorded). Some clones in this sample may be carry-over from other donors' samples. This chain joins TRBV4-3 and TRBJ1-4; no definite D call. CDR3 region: CAGSQDSGIDEKLFF. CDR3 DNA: TGCGCCGGCAGCCAAGATTCTGGGATAGATGAAAAACTGTTTTTT.